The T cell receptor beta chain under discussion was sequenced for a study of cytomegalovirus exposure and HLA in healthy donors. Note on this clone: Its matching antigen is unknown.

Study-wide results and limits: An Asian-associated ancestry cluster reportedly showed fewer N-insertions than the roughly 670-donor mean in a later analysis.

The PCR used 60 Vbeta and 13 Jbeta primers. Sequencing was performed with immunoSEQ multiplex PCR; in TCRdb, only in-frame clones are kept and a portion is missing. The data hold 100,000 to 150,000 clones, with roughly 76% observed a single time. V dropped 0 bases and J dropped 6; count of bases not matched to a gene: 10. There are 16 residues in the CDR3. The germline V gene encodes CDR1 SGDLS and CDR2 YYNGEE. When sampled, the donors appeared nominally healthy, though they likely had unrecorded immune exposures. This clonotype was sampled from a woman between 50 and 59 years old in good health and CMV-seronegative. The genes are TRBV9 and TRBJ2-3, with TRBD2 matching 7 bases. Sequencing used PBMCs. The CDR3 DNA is TGTGCCAGCAGCGTAGACGAGGGAGGGCCGTCGGATACGCAGTATTTT. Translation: CASSVDEGGPSDTQYF.